Described below is a single T cell receptor beta chain sequence and its context. This entry comes from a study of blood T cell repertoires in COVID-19. The assay was immunoSEQ multiplex PCR, and TCRdb's table has in-frame clones only and misses some. The sample includes 110,000 or so clones, 85% to 90% of them seen just once. Germline values: CDR1 MNHEY, CDR2 SMNVEV (reference sequence). This CDR3 comprises 15 residues. V dropped 2 bases and J dropped 8; count of bases not matched to a gene: 8. This clonotype originated in a man aged 65 to 79 with active or convalescent COVID-19. The V and J genes are TRBV27 and TRBJ1-4, with 7 bases fitting TRBD1. The sequencing sample was made of peripheral blood. The DNA for the CDR3 is TGTGCCAGCAGTTTACTACCTGACAGGGTCGAAAAACTGTTTTTT. This translates into CASSLLPDRVEKLFF.